The 31 T cell receptor beta chains listed next were all sequenced from one sample in a study of blood T cell repertoires in COVID-19. Using immunoSEQ multiplex PCR, the repertoire was profiled, and TCRdb retains in-frame clones only, with some absent. The sample includes about 18,000 clones, 87% seen only once; the top ten take 7.5% to 9%. Material: peripheral blood. These receptors came from a human donor in a cohort sampled during active COVID-19. The donor label of this sample is uncertain.

The chain joins TRBV6-5 to TRBJ1-4; D unclear. Germline lookup yields CDR1 MNHEY and CDR2 SVGAGI. The CDR3 totals 11 residues. With 8 bases removed from V and 13 bases from J, the gap between germline ends came to 14 bases. CDR3 nucleotides: TGTGCCAGCGGAGGGTCCCTGGGACTGTTTTTT. Translation: CASGGSLGLFF.

The chain recombines TRBV11-3 with TRBJ2-5; D gene uncertain. Between the trimmed V and J ends, which lost 1 base and 1 base, there was a span of 10 bases. Germline CDR1 reads SGHNT; CDR2 reads YENEEA. The CDR3 sequence is 15 residues long. The CDR3 region is CASSLAPGFQETQYF. The CDR3 DNA sequence: TGTGCCAGCAGCTTAGCCCCGGGTTTCCAAGAGACCCAGTACTTC.

This chain connects TRBV24-1 to TRBJ2-5; D call uncertain. V was clipped by 4 bases and J by 2 bases, with 4 bases between them. Germline V lookup: CDR1 KGHDR, CDR2 SFDVKD. The CDR3 length is 12 residues. CDR3 sequence: CATSDSQETQYF. The CDR3 DNA reads as TGTGCCACCAGTGACAGTCAAGAGACCCAGTACTTC.

The chain couples TRBV4-2 to TRBJ2-1; 7 nucleotides align to TRBD2. V was pared by 4 bases and J by 9 bases, with 15 bases of the junction left unmatched. Per germline, CDR1 LGHNA and CDR2 YNFKEQ. CDR3 length: 16 residues. CDR3 protein: CASSLGAGEAFGEQFF. DNA of the CDR3: TGTGCCAGCAGCCTAGGCGCGGGAGAGGCTTTCGGTGAGCAGTTCTTC.

The chain joins TRBV18 to TRBJ2-2; 13 bases are shared with TRBD2. The CDR3 length is 15 residues. Germline V CDR1 and CDR2: KGHSH, LQKENI. V shed 3 bases and J 6 bases; nucleotides not matched to a gene: 1. The CDR3 is CASSPGLAGAGELFF. The CDR3 region has the DNA TGTGCCAGCTCACCTGGACTAGCGGGAGCCGGGGAGCTGTTTTTT.

This clone was detected once. This chain links TRBV6-5 with TRBJ2-7; D perhaps matches TRBD1 (6 bases). The CDR3 extends over 13 amino acids. V lost 5 bases and J 3 bases, leaving 11 bases between the germline ends. Germline lookup yields CDR1 MNHEY and CDR2 SVGAGI. The CDR3: CASSLGQHYEQYF. In DNA, the CDR3 is TGTGCCAGCAGTCTCGGACAGCACTACGAGCAGTACTTC.

The genes are TRBV6-1 and TRBJ2-7; D is undetermined. Germline CDR1 and CDR2: MNHNS and SASEGT. The CDR3 covers 16 residues. V dropped 4 bases and J dropped 2 bases, with 18 bases sitting between them. The CDR3 protein is CASSVTPTGLTYEQYF. In DNA, the CDR3 is TGTGCCAGCAGTGTCACCCCCACGGGTTTGACCTACGAGCAGTACTTC.

The chain has TRBV5-4 and TRBJ2-1, with TRBD1 matching over 7 bases. The V gene's germline CDR1 is SGHNT and CDR2 YYREEE (reference sequence). CDR3 length equals 16 residues. V dropped 3 bases and J dropped 0; count of bases not matched to a gene: 6. The CDR3 region has the DNA TGTGCCAGCAGCTCGGGACAGTTGAGCTCCTACAATGAGCAGTTCTTC. Its translation: CASSSGQLSSYNEQFF.

The V and J genes are TRBV3-1 (or the pseudogene TRBV3-2) and TRBJ1-1, with 7 bases lining up with TRBD1. With 4 bases clipped from V and 9 bases from J, the junction kept 8 bases outside the gene matches. The CDR3 spans 13 residues. Looked up from germline, CDR1 is LGHDT and CDR2 is YNNKEL (reference sequence). In DNA form, the CDR3 reads TGTGCCAGCAGCCGTAGGGGGACAGTCAAAGCTTTCTTT. As protein: CASSRRGTVKAFF.

This chain connects TRBV2 to TRBJ2-7; D possibly corresponds to TRBD2 (6 bases). The CDR3 totals 14 residues. Trimming pared 6 bases from V and 5 bases from J, leaving 17 bases between. The germline V gene has CDR1 SNHLY and CDR2 FYNNEI. The CDR3 coding sequence is TGTGCCAGCAGAATGGACTCCGGGGGAGACGAGCAGTACTTC. Translating gives CASRMDSGGDEQYF.

The V and J genes are TRBV5-6 and TRBJ2-7; D may be TRBD1 (6 bases). This CDR3 is built from 16 residues. In germline, CDR1 is SGHDT, CDR2 YYEEEE. Trimming took off 4 bases at V and 2 bases at J, with 19 bases between the two ends. CDR3 protein: CASSDDEDRSPYEQYF. Written as DNA, the CDR3 is TGTGCCAGCAGCGACGACGAAGACAGGTCACCCTACGAGCAGTACTTC.

The J gene is TRBJ1-1, the V gene TRBV18, with D maybe TRBD1 (6 bases). CDR1 and CDR2 from the germline V gene are KGHSH and LQKENI. This CDR3 is built from 15 residues. Trimming stripped 3 bases from V and 0 bases from J, with 11 bases between. CDR3 protein: CASSPQQGLNTEAFF. DNA of the CDR3: TGTGCCAGCTCACCTCAACAGGGTTTGAACACTGAAGCTTTCTTT. The full variable domain, in which reference TRBV18 and TRBJ1-1 provide the parts outside the CDR3, is NAGVMQNPRHLVRRRGQEARLRCSPMKGHSHVYWYRQLPEEGLKFMVYLQKENIIDESGMPKERFSAEFPKEGPSILRIQQVVRGDSAAYFCASSPQQGLNTEAFFGQGTRLTVV.

V and J are TRBV10-3 and TRBJ2-7; the D gene is possibly TRBD2 (5 bases). The V gene's germline CDR1 is ENHRY and CDR2 SYGVKD. There are 15 residues in the CDR3. The V and J ends lost 0 bases and 0 bases respectively, with 9 bases between them. The CDR3 loop reads CAISESAGRSYEQYF. DNA for the CDR3: TGTGCCATCAGTGAGTCGGCGGGCCGCTCCTACGAGCAGTACTTC.

This clone was seen just once. The chain employs TRBV19 and TRBJ2-7; TRBD2 matches at 9 bases. Germline loops: CDR1 LNHDA, CDR2 SQIVND (reference sequence). V gave up 4 bases and J gave up 6 bases; unmatched junction bases: 10. CDR3 length: 15 amino acids. In nucleotides, the CDR3 is TGTGCCAGTAGTACGTCCGGGACTAGCAGGGGCGAGCAGTACTTC. Its protein is CASSTSGTSRGEQYF.

This chain uses TRBV23-1 with TRBJ2-7; 8 bases are a match to TRBD2. TRBV23-1 is an open reading frame whose function is uncertain. The CDR3 totals 16 residues. V lost 4 bases, J lost 6 bases, and 14 bases stayed unmatched. The CDR3 bases are TGCGCCAGCAGTCCCAACGTGGGACTAGGGTTCTCCGAGCAGTACTTC. Translated, it gives CASSPNVGLGFSEQYF.

This chain links TRBV4-1 with TRBJ2-5; 7 nucleotides match TRBD2. Trimming at V came to 0 bases and at J to 1 base, leaving 5 bases not matched to a gene. The germline V gene has CDR1 MGHRA and CDR2 YSYEKL. This CDR3 contains 16 residues. CDR3 DNA: TGCGCCAGCAGCCAAGATGCTGCGGGAGTCCAAGAGACCCAGTACTTC. Its translation is CASSQDAAGVQETQYF.

The chain links TRBV9 to TRBJ2-7; 10 bases are shared with TRBD1. This CDR3 has 16 amino acids. Germline-derived CDR1 and CDR2 are SGDLS and YYNGEE. J lost 3 bases, V lost 4 bases, and 10 bases had no gene match. The CDR3 DNA sequence: TGTGCCAGCAGCCCCAGACAGGGGGCGATTGTCTACGAGCAGTACTTC. It translates to CASSPRQGAIVYEQYF.

The V gene is TRBV18, the J gene TRBJ2-1; weak D call: TRBD2 (7 bases). V gave up 0 bases and J gave up 2 bases, with 11 bases separating them. There are 16 residues in the CDR3. Germline V gene lookup returns CDR1 KGHSH and CDR2 LQKENI. The CDR3 coding sequence is TGTGCCAGCTCACCACCAGGGGGGGGTCCCTACAATGAGCAGTTCTTC. Translating gives CASSPPGGGPYNEQFF.

The chain links TRBV24-1 to TRBJ2-7; D might be TRBD1 (6 bases). Trimming pared 5 bases from V and 2 bases from J, leaving 15 bases between. The CDR3 spans 15 residues. The germline gives CDR1 KGHDR, CDR2 SFDVKD. The CDR3 region has the DNA TGTGCCACCAGTGCCTCCGGGACAATGGCCTACGAGCAGTACTTC. Residues: CATSASGTMAYEQYF.

V and J are TRBV27 and TRBJ2-7; TRBD2 aligns across 7 bases. The germline gives CDR1 MNHEY, CDR2 SMNVEV (reference sequence). This CDR3 has 15 residues. J gave up 4 bases and V 2 bases, and 8 bases lay outside the gene matches. The CDR3 bases are TGTGCCAGCAGTTTAACTCCTAGCGGACCGTACGAGCAGTACTTC. The encoded protein is CASSLTPSGPYEQYF.

This chain connects TRBV3-1 (or the pseudogene TRBV3-2) to TRBJ2-1; TRBD2 agrees at 7 bases. With V trimmed by 2 bases and J by 12 bases, 16 bases remained unmatched. This CDR3 spans 16 amino acids. The germline V gene encodes CDR1 LGHDT and CDR2 YNNKEL (reference sequence). CDR3 loop: CASSQSSATGGVAQFF. The CDR3 region has the DNA TGTGCCAGCAGCCAATCGAGCGCCACGGGAGGCGTGGCGCAGTTCTTC.

The chain carries TRBV7-2 and TRBJ2-5, with a tentative D call TRBD2 (5 bases). Germline V gene lookup returns CDR1 SGHTA and CDR2 FQGNSA. This CDR3 contains 14 residues. Trimming took 1 base from V and 4 from J, leaving 10 bases between them. The CDR3 reads CASSLGAGGETQYF. DNA for the CDR3: TGTGCCAGCAGCTTAGGGGCCGGAGGAGAGACCCAGTACTTC. The variable domain in full, completed from reference TRBV7-2 and TRBJ2-5, reads GAGVSQSPSNKVTEKGKDVELRCDPISGHTALYWYRQSLGQGLEFLIYFQGNSAPDKSGLPSDRFSAERTGGSVSTLTIQRTQQEDSAVYLCASSLGAGGETQYFGPGTRLLVL.

Only one count was recorded for this clone. The genes are TRBV7-9 and TRBJ1-2; the match to TRBD1 covers 11 bases. This CDR3 region has 15 residues. Germline CDR1 SEHNR, CDR2 FQNEAQ (reference sequence). The junction had 5 bases not matched to a gene; V was cut back by 0 bases and J by 8 bases. CDR3 sequence: CASSLASGQGGGYTF. DNA of the CDR3: TGTGCCAGCAGCTTAGCGTCGGGACAGGGGGGCGGCTACACCTTC.

The chain carries TRBV13 and TRBJ1-2; 12 positions agree with TRBD1. This CDR3 comprises 15 residues. V was pared by 5 bases and J by 7 bases, with 8 bases of the junction left unmatched. Germline V gives CDR1 PRHDT, CDR2 FYEKMQ (reference sequence). Here the CDR3 reads CASSPEGQGALGYTF. CDR3 DNA sequence: TGTGCCAGCAGCCCGGAGGGACAGGGGGCGCTTGGCTACACCTTC.

The chain carries TRBV4-1 and TRBJ1-2, with TRBD1 matching 12 bases. Germline assignment: CDR1 MGHRA and CDR2 YSYEKL. V lost 1 base and J lost 7; bases outside the gene matches: 13. The CDR3 has 18 amino acids. The CDR3 region has the DNA TGCGCCAGCAGCCAAGCGAGTGGGACAGGGGGCGCTTTGGGTGGCTACACCTTC. It codes for CASSQASGTGGALGGYTF.

The chain couples TRBV11-3 to TRBJ2-5, with TRBD1 identical over 7 bases. Trimming at V came to 5 bases and at J to 5 bases, leaving 2 bases not matched to a gene. Germline V gene lookup returns CDR1 SGHNT and CDR2 YENEEA. The CDR3 has 12 amino acids. For the CDR3, the DNA is TGTGCCAGCAGCGGACAGGATGAGACCCAGTACTTC. This gives the protein CASSGQDETQYF.

Concerning this clone itself: Other DNA sequences in the sample encode the same CDR3. The chain carries TRBV10-1 and TRBJ2-5; possible D gene TRBD2, 6 bases. CDR3 length: 13 residues. Trimming took off 3 bases at V and 5 bases at J, with 10 bases between the two ends. Germline CDR1 reads WNHNN; CDR2 reads SYGVQD (reference sequence). The CDR3 spells CASSEGGRETQYF. Here the CDR3 DNA reads TGCGCCAGCAGTGAAGGAGGGCGGGAGACCCAGTACTTC.

For the CDR3, the DNA is TGTGCCAGCACCTGGGAGCGAGGAAGGGAGCAGTTCTTC. It yields the protein CASTWERGREQFF. The chain is built from TRBV11-2 and TRBJ2-1, with D possibly TRBD2 on 5 matching bases. Germline CDR1 SGHAT, CDR2 FQNNGV. CDR3 length equals 13 residues. V was clipped by 7 bases and J by 10 bases, with 17 bases between them.

The chain carries TRBV19 and TRBJ2-1; no reliable D call. The CDR3 covers 13 residues. The V end was cut by 7 bases, the J end by 1 base, with 8 bases between. Germline CDR1 LNHDA, CDR2 SQIVND (reference sequence). CDR3 in amino acids: CASKARSYNEQFF. The CDR3 DNA follows: TGTGCCAGTAAGGCTAGATCCTACAATGAGCAGTTCTTC.

This clone was observed a handful of times. V gene TRBV5-1 combines with J gene TRBJ1-2, with 12 nucleotides matching TRBD1. V was pared by 4 bases and J by 5 bases, with 6 bases of the junction left unmatched. Germline V gene data show CDR1 as SGHRS and CDR2 as YFSETQ. The CDR3 has 15 amino acids. As DNA, the CDR3 is TGCGCCAGCAGCGGAGGGACAGGGGGCGGATATGGCTACACCTTC. Translated: CASSGGTGGGYGYTF.

This clone occurred once. The J gene is TRBJ1-2, the V gene TRBV5-5, with D possibly being TRBD1 (5 bases). The CDR3 is 13 residues long. Germline assignment: CDR1 SGHKS and CDR2 YYEKEE (reference sequence). V shed 4 bases and J shed 4 bases, with 11 bases lying between them. Written as DNA, the CDR3 is TGTGCCAGCAGCCCAGGGCCCGGCTATGGCTACACCTTC. It encodes CASSPGPGYGYTF.